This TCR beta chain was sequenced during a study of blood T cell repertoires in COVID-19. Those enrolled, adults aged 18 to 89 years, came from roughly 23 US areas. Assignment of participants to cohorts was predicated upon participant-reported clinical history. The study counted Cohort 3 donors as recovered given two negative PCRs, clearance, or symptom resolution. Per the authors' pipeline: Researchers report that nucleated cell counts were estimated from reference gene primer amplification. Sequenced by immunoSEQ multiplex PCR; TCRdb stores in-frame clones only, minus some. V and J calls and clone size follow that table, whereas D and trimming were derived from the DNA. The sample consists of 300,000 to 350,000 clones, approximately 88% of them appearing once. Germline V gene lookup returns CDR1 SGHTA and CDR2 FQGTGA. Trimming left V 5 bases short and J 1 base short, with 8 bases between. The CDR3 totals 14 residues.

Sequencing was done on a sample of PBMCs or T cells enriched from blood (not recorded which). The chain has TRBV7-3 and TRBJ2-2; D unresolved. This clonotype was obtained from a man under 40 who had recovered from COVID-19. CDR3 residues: CASSPHGNTGELFF. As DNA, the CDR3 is TGTGCCAGCAGCCCCCACGGGAACACCGGGGAGCTGTTTTTT.